This T cell receptor beta chain was obtained from a study of cytomegalovirus exposure and HLA in healthy donors. With 1 base clipped from V and 3 bases from J, the junction kept 1 base outside the gene matches. The length of the CDR3 is 14 residues. Germline CDR1 reads SEHNR; CDR2 reads FQNEAQ (reference sequence). The primer mix had 60 Vbeta and 13 Jbeta primers. TCRdb keeps only in-frame clones here, not all; method: immunoSEQ multiplex PCR. The data show tens of thousands of clones, with 79% seen just once and nearly 3% held by the top ten. This chain links TRBV7-9 with TRBJ2-7, with 9 nucleotides matching TRBD1. The sequence was obtained from a woman aged 25 to 45 in good health and CMV-seronegative. The source material was PBMCs. CDR3 nucleotides: TGTGCCAGCAGCTTAGGGACAGGGGTCTACGAGCAGTACTTC. This codes for CASSLGTGVYEQYF.